The 19 T cell receptor beta chains reported below all come from one sample, sequenced in a study of shared clonotypes between healthy human individuals. TCRdb keeps only in-frame clones here, not all; method: immunoSEQ multiplex PCR. The sample lists 2 million to 2.5 million clones, around 95% occurring once. Sequencing input: naive CD4+ T cells sorted from blood. Subset of the sample: CD45RA+ positively selected. These receptors were taken from a man between 18 and 35 years old in good health.

The chain combines TRBV2 with TRBJ2-7, with TRBD1 identical over 7 bases. With 4 bases clipped from V and 6 bases from J, the junction kept 6 bases outside the gene matches. CDR1 is SNHLY, CDR2 FYNNEI, per germline. This CDR3 contains 13 residues. CDR3 coding DNA: TGTGCCAGCAGTGCTCACAGGGGCCCCGAGCAGTACTTC. Amino acids: CASSAHRGPEQYF.

This clone was detected only once. The chain combines TRBV29-1 with TRBJ1-1, with a possible D match to TRBD1 (5 bases). CDR3 length: 17 residues. Germline loops: CDR1 SQVTM, CDR2 ANQGSEA. V was trimmed by 0 bases and J by 6 bases, leaving 23 bases between them. CDR3 in amino acids: CSVEDRGHGGEGPEAFF. For the CDR3, the DNA is TGCAGCGTTGAAGATCGGGGTCATGGGGGGGAAGGCCCTGAAGCTTTCTTT.

The chain links TRBV2 to TRBJ2-7; D might be TRBD2 (5 bases). There are 13 residues in the CDR3. In germline, CDR1 is SNHLY, CDR2 FYNNEI. Trimming took 6 bases from V and 3 from J, leaving 12 bases between them. Here the CDR3 reads CASSRLGDYEQYF. DNA for the CDR3: TGTGCCAGCAGCCGCCTCGGGGACTACGAGCAGTACTTC.

The gene calls are TRBV5-4 and TRBJ1-5, with 8 bases fitting TRBD1. This CDR3 has 16 amino acids. V was pared by 0 bases and J by 4 bases, with 6 bases of the junction left unmatched. Germline V gives CDR1 SGHNT, CDR2 YYREEE (reference sequence). CDR3 sequence: CASSLGTGSKNQPQHF. The CDR3 DNA sequence: TGTGCCAGCAGCTTGGGGACAGGGTCTAAGAATCAGCCCCAGCATTTT. The variable domain in full, with the rest retrieved from reference TRBV5-4 and TRBJ1-5, is ETGVTQSPTHLIKTRGQQVTLRCSSQSGHNTVSWYQQALGQGPQFIFQYYREEENGRGNFPPRFSGLQFPNYSSELNVNALELDDSALYLCASSLGTGSKNQPQHFGDGTRLSIL.

Only one count was recorded for this clone. The gene calls are TRBV5-4 and TRBJ2-2, with 10 positions matching TRBD2. The CDR3 extends over 15 amino acids. V was clipped by 5 bases and J by 4 bases; unmatched bases: 5. From germline, CDR1 is SGHNT and CDR2 YYREEE (reference sequence). CDR3 in DNA: TGTGCCAGCAGTTCTAGCGGGGGTGGCACCGGGGAGCTGTTTTTT. Translating it yields CASSSSGGGTGELFF.

J is TRBJ2-5 and V is TRBV28; a weak D match, TRBD1 (5 bases). V shed 2 bases and J shed 5 bases, with 12 bases lying between them. The CDR3 has 14 amino acids. Germline lookup yields CDR1 MDHEN and CDR2 SYDVKM. CDR3 sequence: CASSLVGRAETQYF. CDR3 DNA sequence: TGTGCCAGCAGTTTAGTGGGCAGGGCGGAGACCCAGTACTTC.

This chain uses TRBV10-3 with TRBJ2-1, with D perhaps TRBD1 or TRBD2 (5 bases each). The ends were cut back, 7 bases at V and 7 bases at J, with 17 bases in the middle. Germline CDR1 is ENHRY and CDR2 is SYGVKD. The CDR3 is 14 residues long. The CDR3 here is CAITGPSIGNEQFF. The CDR3 DNA reads as TGTGCCATCACGGGACCCAGTATCGGGAATGAGCAGTTCTTC.

V and J are TRBV7-8 and TRBJ2-7, with a possible D match to TRBD2 (6 bases). With 1 base removed from V and 4 bases from J, the gap between germline ends came to 14 bases. The germline V gene encodes CDR1 SGHVS and CDR2 FQNEAQ. This CDR3 comprises 15 residues. The CDR3 reads CASSLVGGFEYEQYF. The CDR3 nucleotides are TGTGCCAGCAGCTTAGTTGGGGGGTTCGAGTACGAGCAGTACTTC.

This clone was detected once. The CDR3 reads CATSVQGPNTEAFF. Here the CDR3 DNA reads TGTGCCACCAGCGTACAGGGGCCGAACACTGAAGCTTTCTTT. The chain joins TRBV15 to TRBJ1-1; 7 bases agree with TRBD1. Germline loops: CDR1 LNHNV, CDR2 YYDKDF (reference sequence). The CDR3 sequence is 14 residues long. J was trimmed by 1 base and V by 5 bases; bases with no gene match: 4.

J is TRBJ2-7 and V is TRBV28, with TRBD1 as a possible D gene (6 bases). Per the germline V gene, CDR1 is MDHEN and CDR2 is SYDVKM. The CDR3 has 12 amino acids. Trimming removed 8 bases at V and 4 bases at J, with 12 bases between. CDR3 region: CASQTGPYEQYF. The CDR3 coding sequence is TGTGCCAGCCAGACAGGACCATACGAGCAGTACTTC. Full variable domain (outside the CDR3, taken from reference TRBV28 and TRBJ2-7): DVKVTQSSRYLVKRTGEKVFLECVQDMDHENMFWYRQDPGLGLRLIYFSYDVKMKEKGDIPEGYSVSREKKERFSLILESASTNQTSMYLCASQTGPYEQYFGPGTRLTVT.

V gene TRBV28 combines with J gene TRBJ2-7, with TRBD1 matching over 10 bases. V lost 6 bases to trimming and J lost 4 bases; unmatched junction nucleotides: 9. The CDR3 spans 15 residues. CDR1 is MDHEN, CDR2 SYDVKM, per germline. As DNA, the CDR3 is TGTGCCAGCAGCACCCTCGGGACAGGGGCGTACGAGCAGTACTTC. This codes for CASSTLGTGAYEQYF.

The rearrangement joins TRBV19 to TRBJ1-1; D call uncertain. With 6 bases removed from V and 2 bases from J, the gap between germline ends came to 13 bases. This CDR3 is 14 amino acids long. Germline CDR1 LNHDA, CDR2 SQIVND (reference sequence). The chain's CDR3 is CASSLAPANTEAFF. The CDR3 DNA is TGTGCCAGTAGCCTGGCCCCGGCCAACACTGAAGCTTTCTTT. Full variable domain (missing parts from reference TRBV19 and TRBJ1-1): DGGITQSPKYLFRKEGQNVTLSCEQNLNHDAMYWYRQDPGQGLRLIYYSQIVNDFQKGDIAEGYSVSREKKESFPLTVTSAQKNPTAFYLCASSLAPANTEAFFGQGTRLTVV.

The sample holds one count of this clone. The chain recombines TRBV6-6 with TRBJ2-3; TRBD1 matches at 9 bases. The CDR3 extends over 14 amino acids. Germline trimming cut 5 bases from V and 8 bases from J; bases unmatched to any gene: 8. The germline CDR1 and CDR2 sequences are MNHNY and SVGAGI (reference sequence). The CDR3 DNA sequence: TGTGCCAGCAGTCAACGGGGACAGGGAACTACGCAGTATTTT. Its protein is CASSQRGQGTTQYF.

The chain employs TRBV7-9 and TRBJ1-2, with D perhaps matching TRBD1 (5 bases). The CDR3 spans 13 residues. Germline V gene data show CDR1 as SEHNR and CDR2 as FQNEAQ (reference sequence). V was shortened by 7 bases and J by 0 bases, with 9 bases between the two germline ends. In nucleotides, the CDR3 is TGTGCCAGCACCCGACAGTCTAACTATGGCTACACCTTC. It specifies CASTRQSNYGYTF.

This chain uses TRBV2 with TRBJ2-1; D tentatively fits TRBD1 or TRBD2 (5 bases each). Trimming took 5 bases from V and 9 from J, leaving 11 bases between them. This CDR3 contains 12 residues. The germline V gene encodes CDR1 SNHLY and CDR2 FYNNEI. The CDR3 nucleotides are TGTGCCAGCAGTCGGGGCCCCGGTGAGCAGTTCTTC. Translating it yields CASSRGPGEQFF.

V and J are TRBV30 and TRBJ1-2; 8 nucleotides align to TRBD1. Germline lookup yields CDR1 GTSNPN and CDR2 SVGIG (reference sequence). This CDR3 spans 14 amino acids. The ends lost 2 bases at V and 4 bases at J; junction bases unmatched: 6. CDR3 in DNA: TGTGCCTGGAGTCTCGACAGGGGAAGCTATGGCTACACCTTC. Translated: CAWSLDRGSYGYTF.

CDR3 nucleotide sequence: TGTGCCAGAAGCTTGATGGACAGGGGGCGTTCACCCCTCCACTTT. Translated: CARSLMDRGRSPLHF. The chain has TRBV5-3 and TRBJ1-6; 11 nucleotides align to TRBD1. TRBV5-3 is recorded as an ORF, its role being uncertain. The CDR3 totals 15 residues. The junction had 3 bases not matched to a gene; V was cut back by 1 base and J by 9 bases.

The chain has TRBV5-4 and TRBJ2-6, with 9 positions matching TRBD1. Germline CDR1 reads SGHNT; CDR2 reads YYREEE (reference sequence). The CDR3 spans 18 residues. Trimming removed 4 bases from V and 4 bases from J; junction bases left unmatched: 12. The CDR3 sequence: CASSNSPGTGPGANVLTF. The CDR3 bases are TGTGCCAGCAGCAACAGTCCCGGGACAGGGCCCGGGGCCAACGTCCTGACTTTC. The complete variable domain, with remaining parts taken from reference TRBV5-4 and TRBJ2-6, reads ETGVTQSPTHLIKTRGQQVTLRCSSQSGHNTVSWYQQALGQGPQFIFQYYREEENGRGNFPPRFSGLQFPNYSSELNVNALELDDSALYLCASSNSPGTGPGANVLTFGAGSRLTVL.

V gene TRBV20-1 combines with J gene TRBJ1-1; D remains ambiguous. V was shortened by 3 bases and J by 10 bases, with 12 bases between the two germline ends. Germline V CDR1 and CDR2: DFQATT, SNEGSKA (reference sequence). This CDR3 has 11 amino acids. The CDR3 DNA reads TGCAGTGCTAGCGAGCAGGTGAGAGCTTTCTTT. Its translation is CSASEQVRAFF.